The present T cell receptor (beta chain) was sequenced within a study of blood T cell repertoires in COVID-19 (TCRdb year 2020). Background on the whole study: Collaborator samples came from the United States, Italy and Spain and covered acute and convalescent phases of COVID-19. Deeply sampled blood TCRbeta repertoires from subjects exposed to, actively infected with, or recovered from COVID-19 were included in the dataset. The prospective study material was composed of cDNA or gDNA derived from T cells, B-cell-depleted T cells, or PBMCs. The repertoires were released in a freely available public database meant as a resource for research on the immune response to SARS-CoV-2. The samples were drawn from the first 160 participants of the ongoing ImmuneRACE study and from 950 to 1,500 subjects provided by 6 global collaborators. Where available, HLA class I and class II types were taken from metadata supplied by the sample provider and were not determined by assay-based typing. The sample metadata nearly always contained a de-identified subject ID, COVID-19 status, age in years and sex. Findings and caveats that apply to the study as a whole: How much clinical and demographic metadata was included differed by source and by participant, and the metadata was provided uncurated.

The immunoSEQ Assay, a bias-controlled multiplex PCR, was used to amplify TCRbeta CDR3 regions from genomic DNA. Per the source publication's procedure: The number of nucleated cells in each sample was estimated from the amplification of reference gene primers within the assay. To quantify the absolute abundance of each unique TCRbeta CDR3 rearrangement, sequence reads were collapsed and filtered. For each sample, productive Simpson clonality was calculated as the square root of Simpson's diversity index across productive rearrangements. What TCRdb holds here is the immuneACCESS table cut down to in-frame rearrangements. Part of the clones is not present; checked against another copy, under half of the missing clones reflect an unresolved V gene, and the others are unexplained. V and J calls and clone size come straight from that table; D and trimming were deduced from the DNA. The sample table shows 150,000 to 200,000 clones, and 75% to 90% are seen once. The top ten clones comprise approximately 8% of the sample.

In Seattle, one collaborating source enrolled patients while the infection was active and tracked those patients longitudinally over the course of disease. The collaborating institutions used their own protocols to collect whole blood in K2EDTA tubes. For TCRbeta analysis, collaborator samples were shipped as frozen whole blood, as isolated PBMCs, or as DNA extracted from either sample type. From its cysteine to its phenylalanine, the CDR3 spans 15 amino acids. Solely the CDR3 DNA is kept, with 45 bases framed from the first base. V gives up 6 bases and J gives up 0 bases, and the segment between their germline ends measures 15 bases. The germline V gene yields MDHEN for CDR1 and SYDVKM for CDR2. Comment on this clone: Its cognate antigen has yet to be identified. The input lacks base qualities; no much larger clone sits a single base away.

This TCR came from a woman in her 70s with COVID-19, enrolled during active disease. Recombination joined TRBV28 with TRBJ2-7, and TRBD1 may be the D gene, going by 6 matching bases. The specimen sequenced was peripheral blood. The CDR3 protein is CASSPRQGFSYEQYF. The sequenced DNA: TGTGCCAGCAGCCCCCGGCAGGGGTTCTCCTACGAGCAGTACTTC. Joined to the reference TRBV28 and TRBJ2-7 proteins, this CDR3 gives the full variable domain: DVKVTQSSRYLVKRTGEKVFLECVQDMDHENMFWYRQDPGLGLRLIYFSYDVKMKEKGDIPEGYSVSREKKERFSLILESASTNQTSMYLCASSPRQGFSYEQYFGPGTRLTVT.